The 12 T cell receptor beta chains given below trace back to one sample, sequenced in a study of human T cells and chemical hapten exposure (dated by TCRdb to about 2021). Library preparation used RACE. The sequencer was a NextSeq 500. The raw public data were reprocessed by TCRdb itself: fastp quality trimming at Q25, MiXCR clonotype calling, in-frame beta chains only. Here each entry gathers all rows of one CDR3 protein and keeps the most common genes and DNA. A total of about 45,000 distinct CDR3 sequences appear in this sample, 4.4% of them only once. Less than 6% of the sample belongs to the ten largest clones. The time point label here, explained by the study, means: healthy volunteer bleed at 2 weeks. Total RNA was extracted from unfractionated whole blood collected in Tempus Blood RNA tubes. Sequencing used whole blood. The source of these receptors is a human donor in good health. Some clones in this sample may be carry-over from other donors' samples.

This clonotype has at least ten counts. V and J are TRBV30 and TRBJ2-1; D gene uncertain. From germline, CDR1 is GTSNPN and CDR2 SVGIG (reference sequence). This CDR3 contains 13 residues. The ends were cut back, 1 base at V and 5 bases at J, with 9 bases in the middle. The CDR3 sequence is CAWSGIAHNEQFF. The DNA of the CDR3 is TGTGCCTGGAGTGGAATAGCTCACAATGAGCAGTTCTTC.

This clonotype has at least ten counts. The chain uses TRBV3-1 and TRBJ2-3; D gene unclear. The CDR3 sequence is 18 residues long. V shed 1 base and J shed 1 base, with 18 bases lying between them. Germline CDR1 reads LGHDT; CDR2 reads YNNKEL (reference sequence). CDR3 region: CASSQVGWNAQRTDTQYF. In nucleotides, the CDR3 is TGTGCCAGCAGCCAAGTCGGATGGAATGCTCAACGCACAGATACGCAGTATTTT.

This clonotype was counted between two and nine times. The gene calls are TRBV20-1 and TRBJ1-5; 7 positions match TRBD1. J gave up 5 bases and V 6 bases, and 10 bases lay outside the gene matches. Per germline, CDR1 DFQATT and CDR2 SNEGSKA (reference sequence). CDR3 size: 14 residues. CDR3 residues: CSARDRLQDQPQHF. CDR3 in DNA: TGCAGTGCAAGGGACAGACTGCAAGATCAGCCCCAGCATTTT.

This clonotype was counted a few times. The chain combines TRBV18 with TRBJ2-2; TRBD2 aligns across 7 bases. The V and J ends lost 3 bases and 5 bases, in that order; junction bases with no gene match: 3. The CDR3 length is 14 residues. The germline V gene encodes CDR1 KGHSH and CDR2 LQKENI. CDR3 bases: TGTGCCAGCTCACCGACTAGCTTGACCGGGGAGCTGTTTTTT. This encodes CASSPTSLTGELFF.

This clonotype is medium-sized by share. The V gene is TRBV20-1, the J gene TRBJ2-7; D call uncertain. V shed 2 bases and J shed 4 bases, with 9 bases lying between them. The germline gives CDR1 DFQATT, CDR2 SNEGSKA (reference sequence). This CDR3 comprises 12 residues. CDR3: CSARSQEYEQYF. CDR3 in DNA: TGCAGTGCTAGATCCCAGGAATACGAGCAGTACTTC.

The table lists this clonotype with many counts. V usage is TRBV15 and J usage is TRBJ2-1; no reliable D call. The CDR3 runs to 17 residues. V lost 0 bases and J lost 4, with 16 bases in between. The germline V gene has CDR1 LNHNV and CDR2 YYDKDF (reference sequence). This chain's CDR3 is CATSREGGAPPYNEQFF. Here the CDR3 DNA reads TGTGCCACCAGCAGAGAGGGCGGAGCGCCTCCTTACAATGAGCAGTTCTTC.

The V gene is TRBV15, the J gene TRBJ1-2, with no clear D. CDR1 is LNHNV and CDR2 is YYDKDF in the germline V gene (reference sequence). The CDR3 totals 16 residues. V was cut by 0 bases and J by 0 bases, with 11 bases left in between. The CDR3 region has the DNA TGTGCCACCAGCAGAGAGGTTGGCAGAGCTAACTATGGCTACACCTTC. As protein: CATSREVGRANYGYTF.

This clonotype was counted many times. This chain's CDR3 is CASSLGGSIANTGELFF. The DNA of the CDR3 is TGTGCCAGCAGTTTAGGAGGGAGCATCGCGAACACCGGGGAGCTGTTTTTT. The J gene is TRBJ2-2, the V gene TRBV28; TRBD2 might be the D (6 bases). This CDR3 region has 17 residues. V lost 2 bases to trimming and J lost 0 bases, with 13 bases between them. Germline V gene sequence: CDR1 MDHEN, CDR2 SYDVKM. Based on the CDR3 plus reference TRBV28 and TRBJ2-2, the full variable domain is DVKVTQSSRYLVKRTGEKVFLECVQDMDHENMFWYRQDPGLGLRLIYFSYDVKMKEKGDIPEGYSVSREKKERFSLILESASTNQTSMYLCASSLGGSIANTGELFFGEGSRLTVL.

This clonotype was counted ten times or more. The chain links TRBV28 to TRBJ1-5; 9 bases are shared with TRBD1. The length of the CDR3 is 13 residues. Germline lookup yields CDR1 MDHEN and CDR2 SYDVKM. The V gene end was trimmed by 8 bases and the J gene end by 4 bases; junction bases not matched to a gene: 3. This CDR3 is CASVGTGNQPQHF. In DNA, the CDR3 is TGTGCCAGCGTAGGGACAGGGAATCAGCCCCAGCATTTT.

The sample holds many counts of this clonotype. The CDR3 is CATWRGGGSTDTQYF. Here the CDR3 DNA reads TGTGCCACCTGGCGGGGCGGGGGTAGCACAGATACGCAGTATTTT. This chain uses TRBV10-3 with TRBJ2-3; 7 nucleotides line up with TRBD2. The CDR3 has 15 residues. V lost 10 bases and J lost 0; bases outside the gene matches: 10. From germline, CDR1 is ENHRY and CDR2 SYGVKD.

This clonotype has at least ten counts. The chain employs TRBV18 and TRBJ2-7; TRBD1 might be the D (5 bases). Trimming shortened V by 0 bases and J by 6 bases, and 12 bases separated the two germline ends. CDR3 size: 14 residues. CDR1 and CDR2 (germline): KGHSH, LQKENI. CDR3 DNA sequence: TGTGCCAGCTCACCACCGGGCAGGGTGAGCGAGCAGTACTTC. This translates into CASSPPGRVSEQYF.

This clonotype showed up many times. V is TRBV28 and J is TRBJ1-6; 9 nucleotides align to TRBD1. Germline V lookup: CDR1 MDHEN, CDR2 SYDVKM. This CDR3 has 14 residues. Trimming cost V 6 bases and J 10 bases; bases outside gene matches: 7. The chain's CDR3 is CASRQTGGQSPLHF. The CDR3, as DNA: TGTGCCAGCAGACAGACAGGGGGACAGTCACCCCTCCACTTT.